This TCR beta chain was sequenced for a study of beta chain features in type 1 diabetes (dated by TCRdb to 2017 to 2018). Background for the entire study: Patients and healthy donors did not differ in mean age, gender distribution, total cell number or subset yield. Whereas all 28 donors provided naive and central memory subsets, regulatory and stem cell-like memory subsets were isolated from just 8 patients and roughly eight healthy donors. A total of 107,917,701 sorted cells were examined across all samples, and the number of cells per subset was strongly correlated with RNA yield. The study compared TCRB repertoires of sorted circulating CD4+ T cell subsets between recently diagnosed type 1 diabetes patients and matched healthy donors. Results the study describes overall, beyond this receptor: Shorter templates might be favored by PCR, yet because patient and control samples were amplified and corrected together, any such skew would affect both groups equally. Type 1 diabetes patients showed a moderate but significant shortening of TCRB CDR3 length in all four CD4+ subsets. Because cDNA was sequenced instead of genomic DNA, highly expressing activated cells could be over-represented, though the groups showed no difference in activation or CD3 levels. Patients with type 1 diabetes made fewer insertions and deleted more nucleotides at VDJ recombination sites, implying thymic rearrangement abnormalities. Naive, central memory and regulatory TCRB repertoires appeared to be more similar among patients than among healthy donors. Only small numbers of individuals were included in the HLA sub-analyses, which left unresolved whether HLA type had any influence on TCRB rearrangement.

V is shortened by 4 bases, J by 4 bases, and the region joining them spans 11 bases. The CDR3 sequence holds 12 residues, the cysteine and phenylalanine included. Only the CDR3 region is kept as DNA, spanning 36 bases read in frame from base 1. Sequences SQVTM (CDR1) and ANQGSEA (CDR2) are obtained from the germline V gene. The entire amount of isolated RNA was reverse transcribed using the High Capacity cDNA Reverse Transcription Kit, so the sequenced TCRB transcripts were expressed ones. Naive, central memory and regulatory T cell samples underwent deep immunoSEQ sequencing, averaging around 4 million total reads per sample. After sorted cells were lysed in RLT buffer, RNA was extracted with DNase-treated RNeasy Micro or Mini kits, with the choice depending on cell number. To prevent cross-contamination, each cell subset was processed individually, whereas patient and healthy donor samples were processed jointly. TCRB sequences were amplified from cDNA with the immunoSEQ multiplex PCR, producing 87-bp fragments spanning the CDR3 region. Amplicons were sequenced on the Illumina HiSeq platform. Processing in the source paper ran as follows. PCR bias was computationally corrected using synthetic template baselines, reads within Hamming distance 2 were collapsed, and singletons that could not be merged were discarded. By aligning reads against IMGT, V, D and J genes, CDR3 length, and insertions or deletions at six rearrangement sites were assigned. Within each subset, clonotype counts were normalized to sorted cell number, after which true diversity and Gini coefficients were computed with the tcR R package. Repertoire sharing was quantified using the overlap coefficient calculated on TCRB nucleotide sequences. Out-of-frame TCRB sequences from naive cells were analyzed as a proxy for the pre-selection repertoire. TCRdb limited this immuneACCESS table to in-frame rearrangements with V and J called. A share of clones is missing; checked studies link under half to unresolved V genes, and the rest is unexplained. V, J and clone size reflect that table, while D and trimming were determined from the DNA. In this sample the table shows approximately 250,000 clones, 24% of which occur a single time. The ten largest clones add up to 0.012% of the sample.

Each donor gave one peripheral blood draw, approximately 110 mL on average, collected into heparinised tubes. A BD FACSAria II was used to sort naive, central memory, regulatory and stem cell-like memory CD4+ T cells with a panel that included CD45RO, CCR7, CD25, CD127, CD95 and CD27. A purity above 95% was achieved for all sorted populations. PBMCs were isolated immediately by Lymphoprep density gradient centrifugation and stained directly without culture. To minimize batch effects, samples were stained and sorted in pairs, one healthy donor with one patient per experiment. This clone turned up a few times. Its binding antigen is unknown. Base quality data are lacking; no much larger clone is found one base away.

The sequencing sample was made of naive CD4+ T cells from blood. Explained via the paper, the cell subset or site label denotes: true naive CD4+ T cells. The receptor was derived from a woman aged 25-40 years with type 1 diabetes. Here the chain combines TRBV29-1 and TRBJ2-7; the D gene identity is not certain. Here is the DNA: TGCAGCGTTGCGAAGGAGAAGTACGAGCAGTACTTC. It specifies CSVAKEKYEQYF.